Sequencing of this T cell receptor beta chain was carried out in a study of OX40 agonist ivuxolimab in advanced cancers. Whole-study results and caveats: Among the lowest peripheral clonal expansion occurred in 0.1-3.0 mg/kg partial responders.

The data were produced by immunoSEQ multiplex PCR, yet TCRdb's version contains in-frame clones alone and is incomplete. The repertoire holds 45,000 to 50,000 clones, with about 81% as singletons. Note on this clone: What it binds is unknown.

V lost 1 base, J lost 1 base, and 18 bases lay in between. This CDR3 has 18 residues. Germline V gene data show CDR1 as SGDLS and CDR2 as YYNGEE. V usage is TRBV9 and J usage is TRBJ2-1; D uncertain. Sequencing was performed on CD4+ or CD8+ T cells sorted from blood, taken in a trial of the OX40 agonist ivuxolimab. The TCR sequence derives from an adult with an advanced solid tumor such as melanoma, head and neck, liver or kidney cancer. The CDR3 nucleotides are TGTGCCAGCAGCGTAAGGGCTTACCAGACGTCATCCTACAATGAGCAGTTCTTC. Protein product: CASSVRAYQTSSYNEQFF.